This is a list of T cell receptor beta chains from one sample in a study of shared clonotypes between healthy human individuals. The protocol was immunoSEQ multiplex PCR, while the TCRdb copy is restricted to in-frame clones and leaves out a portion. The sample carries 2 million to 3 million clones, roughly 93% recorded once. What was sequenced was naive CD4+ T cells from PBMCs. The source is a man younger than 35 in good health. Some clones in this sample may be carry-over from other donors' samples. Both conserved end residues are part of each CDR3. D genes are given only for firm matches. Size tells how often a clone was seen (once, few, many) or the class of an expanded clone, and some rows leave it out.

j_call | clone_size | d_call | v_call | cdr3_nt | cdr3_aa
TRBJ2-7 | - | - | TRBV7-6 | TGTGCCAGCAGCCTCAGCCGAGGGGACCCGGGTTACGAGCAGTACTTC | CASSLSRGDPGYEQYF
TRBJ1-4 | - | - | TRBV4-2 | TGTGCCAGCAGCCAATCGCAAGGGACTAATGAAAAACTGTTTTTT | CASSQSQGTNEKLFF
TRBJ1-6 | - | TRBD1 | TRBV4-3 | TGCGCCAGCAGCCAAGAGACAGGGACGAGTTCACCCCTCCACTTT | CASSQETGTSSPLHF
TRBJ2-5 | - | TRBD2 | TRBV7-2 | TGTGCCAGCAGCCCGGGCGGGGGAGTAGAGACCCAGTACTTC | CASSPGGGVETQYF
TRBJ2-4 | - | - | TRBV29-1 | TGCAGCGCAGGCGGTGGTAATAACATTCAGTACTTC | CSAGGGNNIQYF
TRBJ2-7 | - | - | TRBV30 | TGTGCCTGGAGTGTGGGTATAATGGGGAACTACGAGCAGTACTTC | CAWSVGIMGNYEQYF
TRBJ2-5 | - | TRBD2 | TRBV19 | TGTGCCAGTAGTACCAACGGCGCGGGAGAAGAGACCCAGTACTTC | CASSTNGAGEETQYF
TRBJ1-4 | - | TRBD1 | TRBV28 | TGTGCCAGCGCCCCGACAGGGGGCGATTATGAAAAACTGTTTTTT | CASAPTGGDYEKLFF
TRBJ2-1 | once | - | TRBV20-1 | TGCAGTGCTTATGACAGGTATGAGCAGTTCTTC | CSAYDRYEQFF
TRBJ2-5 | - | TRBD2 | TRBV7-9 | TGTGCCAGCAGCTTAAGCCGTACGGGAGGAGAGACCCAGTACTTC | CASSLSRTGGETQYF
TRBJ1-1 | - | - | TRBV21-1 | TGTGCCAGCAGGAGGGACAGACAATTGAAGAACACTGAAGCTTTCTTT | CASRRDRQLKNTEAFF
TRBJ1-2 | few | TRBD1 | TRBV10-3 | TGTGCCATCAGCAAACGGGACAGGGAGGATGGCTACACCTTC | CAISKRDREDGYTF
TRBJ2-7 | - | TRBD2 | TRBV9 | TGTGCCAGCAGCACGAGTACTAGCGCCGCCTACGAGCAGTACTTC | CASSTSTSAAYEQYF
TRBJ2-2 | - | - | TRBV9 | TGTGCCAGCAGCGTTACGGTTGGGGAGCTGTTTTTT | CASSVTVGELFF
TRBJ1-1 | - | TRBD1 | TRBV19 | TGTGCCAGTAGTACCGGGACAGGGCGGTTGGGGACTGAAGCTTTCTTT | CASSTGTGRLGTEAFF
TRBJ1-5 | - | - | TRBV18 | TGTGCCAGCTCACTTTTTAGCAATCAGCCCCAGCATTTT | CASSLFSNQPQHF
TRBJ2-3 | - | TRBD2 | TRBV5-1 | TGCGCCAGCAGCTTGGAGCTAGCGGGCTCAGATACGCAGTATTTT | CASSLELAGSDTQYF
TRBJ2-7 | - | - | TRBV2 | TGTGCCAGCAGTTCCGGGACTTACGAGCAGTACTTC | CASSSGTYEQYF
TRBJ1-4 | - | - | TRBV5-1 | TGCGCCAGCAGCTTGGTGGTCGATGAAAAACTGTTTTTT | CASSLVVDEKLFF
TRBJ2-5 | - | TRBD1 | TRBV5-6 | TGTGCCAGCAGCGTACTGACAGGGAGTGGAGAGACCCAGTACTTC | CASSVLTGSGETQYF
TRBJ1-2 | - | - | TRBV5-1 | TGCGCCAGCAGCTTGGACTCACTTTCGGACTATGGCTACACCTTC | CASSLDSLSDYGYTF
TRBJ1-2 | - | TRBD1 | TRBV4-2 | TGTGCCAGCAGCCTGACAGGGAACTATGGCTACACCTTC | CASSLTGNYGYTF
TRBJ1-2 | - | - | TRBV28 | TGTGCCAGCAGTTTTGCGGGGAGATCGGGCTACACCTTC | CASSFAGRSGYTF
TRBJ2-1 | - | - | TRBV5-1 | TGCGCCAGCAGCTTGGATGGCGGGCCCCAGGGACCCACCTACAATGAGCAGTTCTTC | CASSLDGGPQGPTYNEQFF
TRBJ1-2 | once | - | TRBV9 | TGTGCCAGCAGCCCCGTCGGGACACACCCCAACTATGGCTACACCTTC | CASSPVGTHPNYGYTF
TRBJ2-2 | - | - | TRBV5-6 | TGTGCCAGCAGCTTGGAAGGTCTAGCTACGAACACCGGGGAGCTGTTTTTT | CASSLEGLATNTGELFF
TRBJ2-5 | - | - | TRBV28 | TGTGCCAGCATCTTTCCTGTGCCCGGGGAGCCTCAAGAGACCCAGTACTTC | CASIFPVPGEPQETQYF
TRBJ2-5 | - | - | TRBV4-1 | TGCGCCAGCAGCCAGGACCCCAGGGGCGCAGAGACCCAGTACTTC | CASSQDPRGAETQYF
TRBJ2-1 | - | TRBD1 | TRBV9 | TGTGCCAGCAGCGCCCGACAGGGGAAAAACAATGAGCAGTTCTTC | CASSARQGKNNEQFF
TRBJ2-5 | once | TRBD1 | TRBV4-2 | TGTGCCAGCAGCGGACAGGGGAGGGAGACCCAGTACTTC | CASSGQGRETQYF
TRBJ2-2 | - | - | TRBV4-1 | TGCGCCAGCAGCCAAGCCGGCGGCAGGTACAGTCTCACCGGGGAGCTGTTTTTT | CASSQAGGRYSLTGELFF
TRBJ2-3 | - | TRBD2 | TRBV5-1 | TGCGCCAGCGGAGCGGGGGCGGGAGGGCCAAATACGCAGTATTTT | CASGAGAGGPNTQYF
TRBJ2-1 | - | TRBD2 | TRBV4-1 | TGCGCCAGCAGCCCCGGGAGGGCCCTTCAGTTCTTC | CASSPGRALQFF
TRBJ2-7 | - | TRBD1 | TRBV18 | TGTGCCAGCTCAGCCCGGACAGGGAGCGACGAGCAGTACTTC | CASSARTGSDEQYF
TRBJ2-3 | - | - | TRBV5-6 | TGTGCCAGCAGCAGTCTTCGAGGGCGTTACACAGATACGCAGTATTTT | CASSSLRGRYTDTQYF
TRBJ1-2 | few | - | TRBV15 | TGTGCCACCAGCAGAGGGGCAGATGGCTACACCTTC | CATSRGADGYTF
TRBJ1-2 | once | - | TRBV27 | TGTGCCAGCAGACTAGGGGGTTGGGGTACCGACTATGGCTACACCTTC | CASRLGGWGTDYGYTF
TRBJ1-2 | once | - | TRBV28 | TGTGCCGAAAGCAGGGGAGGCTACACCTTC | CAESRGGYTF
TRBJ1-5 | - | - | TRBV19 | TGTGCCAGTAGTATAGTCCCCCAGCCCCAGCATTTT | CASSIVPQPQHF
TRBJ2-5 | - | TRBD2 | TRBV5-1 | TGCGCCAGCAGCCCCGGGACTAGCGGTCAAGAGACCCAGTACTTC | CASSPGTSGQETQYF
TRBJ2-1 | - | - | TRBV29-1 | TGCAGCGTGGGAGTGGTCAATGAGCAGTTCTTC | CSVGVVNEQFF
TRBJ1-2 | few | TRBD1 | TRBV29-1 | TGCAGCGTCGCGGACAGGTCGTATGGCTACACCTTC | CSVADRSYGYTF
TRBJ1-5 | - | TRBD1 | TRBV6-1 | TGTGCCAGCACGAAAAGACAGGGCATTAATCAGCCCCAGCATTTT | CASTKRQGINQPQHF
TRBJ2-2 | - | TRBD2 | TRBV6-6 | TGTGCCAGCAGACTGAGCGGGAGGGAGGAGCTGTTTTTT | CASRLSGREELFF
TRBJ1-1 | - | - | TRBV6-5 | TGTGCCAGCAGTGGGAGGGGCGCCACTGAAGCTTTCTTT | CASSGRGATEAFF
TRBJ1-1 | - | - | TRBV5-1 | TGCGCCAGCAGCAATACAGGGTTCAACACTGAAGCTTTCTTT | CASSNTGFNTEAFF
TRBJ1-2 | - | TRBD1 | TRBV6-5 | TGTGCCAGCAGTCCCCTAGACAGGGGGCATGGCTACACCTTC | CASSPLDRGHGYTF
TRBJ2-7 | - | TRBD2 | TRBV2 | TGTGCCAGCAGTGTCGGCGGGAGAGGCGAGCAGTACTTC | CASSVGGRGEQYF
TRBJ2-7 | - | TRBD2 | TRBV12-5 | TGTGCTAGTGGTCGGACTAGCGGGAGGGATACCAGATACGAGCAGTACTTC | CASGRTSGRDTRYEQYF
TRBJ2-7 | - | TRBD1 | TRBV2 | TGTGCCAGCAGTGAGTCGGGACAGGGGGCGCGGGAGCAGTACTTC | CASSESGQGAREQYF
TRBJ1-1 | - | TRBD1 | TRBV5-1 | TGCGCCAGCAGCCCCCCCCTCCGGGACAGGGTATACACTGAAGCTTTCTTT | CASSPPLRDRVYTEAFF
TRBJ2-1 | - | - | TRBV5-1 | TGCGCCAGCAGCTTCAGCGCGAGCTCCTACAATGAGCAGTTCTTC | CASSFSASSYNEQFF
TRBJ1-2 | - | - | TRBV9 | TGTGCCAGCAGCCCCCGGCCTTCTTCGGATGGCTACACCTTC | CASSPRPSSDGYTF
TRBJ1-1 | - | - | TRBV6-1 | TGTGCCAGCAGTGATTCAGGGGCTGTGAACACTGAAGCTTTCTTT | CASSDSGAVNTEAFF
TRBJ2-3 | - | - | TRBV5-4 | TGTGCCAGCACTCTTGACCCTAAGGTAACAGATACGCAGTATTTT | CASTLDPKVTDTQYF
TRBJ2-6 | - | - | TRBV18 | TGTGCCAGCTCATTTATGTACCGAGGGGCCAACGTCCTGACTTTC | CASSFMYRGANVLTF